This T cell receptor (beta chain) was found in a study of CD8+ T cells in alopecia areata. Across the study: Tofacitinib treatment spanned 6 to 18 months, with 6 months off drug afterward. General study findings and limits: Scalp samples also contribute reads from the resident alphabeta T cells found in normal skin.

In each case, RNA was isolated and then reverse transcribed into cDNA as the sequencing template. Profiling relied on immunoSEQ multiplex PCR, and the TCRdb table lists in-frame clones only, not all of them. The repertoire holds 150,000 to 200,000 clones, with about 70% as singletons. The count of this clone is one. What it recognizes is unknown. Researchers picked out CD4+ and CD8+ T cells from PBMCs by sorting. This CDR3 contains 15 residues. Germline loops: CDR1 MGHRA, CDR2 YSYEKL. With V trimmed by 1 base and J by 2 bases, 3 bases remained unmatched. Source: CD8+ T cells sorted from blood, taken at week 0. The V gene is TRBV4-1, the J gene TRBJ2-7; 9 bases align to TRBD1. The source is a human donor with alopecia areata. The CDR3, as DNA: TGCGCCAGCAGCCAAGTTCGGGACAGGGCCTACGAGCAGTACTTC. Translating it yields CASSQVRDRAYEQYF.